Each of the 8 T cell receptor beta chains below was sequenced from the same sample in a study of control samples from healthy donors and cancer patients. Here immunoSEQ multiplex PCR was the method, and the copy in TCRdb shows in-frame clones only, minus some. This table holds about 150,000 clones, about 91% found once. The specimen was blood. The receptors were sampled from a woman between 40 and 55 years old in good health.

CDR3 nucleotides: TGTGCCACCAGCAGAGACCCAACAGGGGGCGATCAGCCCCAGCATTTT. Its protein product is CATSRDPTGGDQPQHF. The chain combines TRBV15 with TRBJ1-5, with TRBD1 matching 9 bases. V dropped 0 bases and J dropped 5; count of bases not matched to a gene: 5. The CDR3 totals 16 residues. Germline CDR1 and CDR2: LNHNV and YYDKDF (reference sequence).

With respect to this clone: Sequence at one end of the junction differs from germline and may be a read error. The rearrangement joins TRBV16 to TRBJ2-4; D possibly corresponds to TRBD2 (6 bases). CDR1 KGHSY and CDR2 FQNENV come from the germline V gene. The CDR3 totals 12 residues. This CDR3 is CASSQSSGRRDF. The CDR3 DNA follows: TGTGCCAGCAGCCAATCATCAGGGAGGCGGGACTTC.

CDR3 sequence: CASSQGHSNTEAFF. CDR3 bases: TGTGCCAGCAGCCAAGGACACTCGAACACTGAAGCTTTCTTT. The chain carries TRBV3-1 (or the pseudogene TRBV3-2) and TRBJ1-1; D unresolved. The V end lost 1 base, the J end lost 1 base, and 7 bases lay between the germline ends. From germline, CDR1 is LGHDT and CDR2 YNNKEL (reference sequence). This CDR3 contains 14 residues.

This chain's CDR3 is CASSPRTSVSSYQETQYF. CDR3 in DNA: TGTGCCAGCAGCCCCAGGACTAGCGTCTCGTCGTACCAAGAGACCCAGTACTTC. The rearrangement links TRBV7-4 to TRBJ2-5; TRBD2 matches at 9 bases. Looked up from germline, CDR1 is SGHVT and CDR2 is SQSDAQ. The CDR3 contains 18 residues. V lost 5 bases and J lost 0; bases outside the gene matches: 13. Drawing the rest from reference TRBV7-4 and TRBJ2-5, the complete variable domain is GAGVSQSPRYKVAKRGRDVALRCDSISGHVTLYWYRQTLGQGSEVLTYSQSDAQRDKSGRPSGRFSAERPERSVSTLKIQRTEQGDSAVYLCASSPRTSVSSYQETQYFGPGTRLLVL.

This chain joins TRBV6-5 and TRBJ2-1; TRBD1 agrees at 7 bases. Germline V CDR1 and CDR2: MNHEY, SVGAGI. The CDR3 spans 13 residues. V lost 8 bases to trimming and J lost 3 bases; unmatched junction nucleotides: 4. CDR3 sequence reads: CASQRDSYNEQFF. In nucleotides, the CDR3 is TGTGCCAGCCAACGGGACAGCTACAATGAGCAGTTCTTC.

The V and J genes are TRBV9 and TRBJ2-1; D not resolved. This CDR3 has 15 residues. Per germline, CDR1 SGDLS and CDR2 YYNGEE. Trimming removed 4 bases at V and 1 base at J, with 12 bases between. This CDR3 reads CASSPLVGSYNEQFF. The CDR3 DNA reads as TGTGCCAGCAGCCCCCTGGTGGGGTCCTACAATGAGCAGTTCTTC. Full variable domain (outside the CDR3, taken from reference TRBV9 and TRBJ2-1): DSGVTQTPKHLITATGQRVTLRCSPRSGDLSVYWYQQSLDQGLQFLIQYYNGEERAKGNILERFSAQQFPDLHSELNLSSLELGDSALYFCASSPLVGSYNEQFFGPGTRLTVL.

V and J are TRBV11-2 and TRBJ2-5; D remains ambiguous. V gave up 0 bases and J gave up 4 bases, with 12 bases separating them. CDR1 is SGHAT, CDR2 FQNNGV, per germline. This CDR3 spans 15 amino acids. CDR3 sequence reads: CASSLDLPSLETQYF. The CDR3 nucleotides are TGTGCCAGCAGCTTAGACCTCCCCTCGCTAGAGACCCAGTACTTC.

V usage is TRBV7-6 and J usage is TRBJ2-1; 13 nucleotides line up with TRBD2. With 5 bases clipped from V and 4 bases from J, the junction kept 11 bases outside the gene matches. Germline CDR1 and CDR2: SGHVS and FNYEAQ. The CDR3 has 18 amino acids. CDR3 DNA: TGTGCCAGCAGCAACTACGCGGGACTAGCGGGGAATTACAATGAGCAGTTCTTC. Protein product: CASSNYAGLAGNYNEQFF. Looking up the rest from reference TRBV7-6 and TRBJ2-1 gives the full variable domain: GAGVSQSPRYKVTKRGQDVALRCDPISGHVSLYWYRQALGQGPEFLTYFNYEAQQDKSGLPNDRFSAERPEGSISTLTIQRTEQRDSAMYRCASSNYAGLAGNYNEQFFGPGTRLTVL.